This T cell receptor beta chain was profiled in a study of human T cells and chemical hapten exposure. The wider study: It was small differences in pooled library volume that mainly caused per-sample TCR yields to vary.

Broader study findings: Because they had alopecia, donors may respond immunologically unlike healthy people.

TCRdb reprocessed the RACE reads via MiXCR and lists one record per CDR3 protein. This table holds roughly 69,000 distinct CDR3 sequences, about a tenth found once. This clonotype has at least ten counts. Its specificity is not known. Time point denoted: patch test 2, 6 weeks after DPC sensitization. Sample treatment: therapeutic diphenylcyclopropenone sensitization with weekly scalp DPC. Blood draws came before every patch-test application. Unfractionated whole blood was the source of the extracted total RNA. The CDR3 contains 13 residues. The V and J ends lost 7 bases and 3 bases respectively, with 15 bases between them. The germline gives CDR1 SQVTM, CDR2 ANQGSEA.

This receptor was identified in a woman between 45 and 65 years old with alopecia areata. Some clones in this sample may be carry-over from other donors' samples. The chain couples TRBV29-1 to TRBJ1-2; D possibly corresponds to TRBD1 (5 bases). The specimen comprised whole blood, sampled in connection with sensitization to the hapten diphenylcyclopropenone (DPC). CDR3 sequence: CSAGQGRDYGYTF. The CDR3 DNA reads TGCAGCGCCGGACAAGGACGGGACTATGGCTACACCTTC.